This TCR beta chain was observed in a study of shared clonotypes between healthy human individuals. The V gene end was trimmed by 6 bases and the J gene end by 0 bases; junction bases not matched to a gene: 4. Germline V lookup: CDR1 MDHEN, CDR2 SYDVKM. This CDR3 spans 15 amino acids. Assay: immunoSEQ multiplex PCR; the TCRdb copy retains only in-frame clones and omits some. The profile covers some 1,400,000 clones, with 96% appearing a single time and approximately 1.1% taken by the ten largest. The source of this sequence is a man in his thirties or forties in good health. This rearrangement joins TRBV28 to TRBJ2-1; 8 bases align to TRBD2. The sequenced material came from naive CD4+ T cells sorted from blood. The subset here: CD45RA+ positively selected. The CDR3 nucleotides read TGTGCCAGCAGACAGCGGGGGAGCTCCTACAATGAGCAGTTCTTC. Protein product: CASRQRGSSYNEQFF.